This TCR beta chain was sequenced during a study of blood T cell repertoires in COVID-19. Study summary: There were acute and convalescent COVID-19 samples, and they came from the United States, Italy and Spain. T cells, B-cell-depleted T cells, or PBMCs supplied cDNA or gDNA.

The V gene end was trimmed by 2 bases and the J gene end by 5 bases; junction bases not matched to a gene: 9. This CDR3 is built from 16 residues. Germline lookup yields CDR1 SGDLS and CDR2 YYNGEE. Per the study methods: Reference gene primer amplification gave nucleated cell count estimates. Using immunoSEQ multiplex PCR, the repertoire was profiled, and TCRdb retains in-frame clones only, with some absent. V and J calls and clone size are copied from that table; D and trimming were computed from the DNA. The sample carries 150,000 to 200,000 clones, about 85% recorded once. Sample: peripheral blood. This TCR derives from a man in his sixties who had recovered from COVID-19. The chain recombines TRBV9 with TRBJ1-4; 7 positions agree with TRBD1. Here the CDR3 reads CASSVDTGQRNEKLFF. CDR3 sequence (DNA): TGTGCCAGCAGCGTGGACACGGGACAGAGAAATGAAAAACTGTTTTTT. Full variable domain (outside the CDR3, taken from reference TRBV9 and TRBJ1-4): DSGVTQTPKHLITATGQRVTLRCSPRSGDLSVYWYQQSLDQGLQFLIQYYNGEERAKGNILERFSAQQFPDLHSELNLSSLELGDSALYFCASSVDTGQRNEKLFFGSGTQLSVL.